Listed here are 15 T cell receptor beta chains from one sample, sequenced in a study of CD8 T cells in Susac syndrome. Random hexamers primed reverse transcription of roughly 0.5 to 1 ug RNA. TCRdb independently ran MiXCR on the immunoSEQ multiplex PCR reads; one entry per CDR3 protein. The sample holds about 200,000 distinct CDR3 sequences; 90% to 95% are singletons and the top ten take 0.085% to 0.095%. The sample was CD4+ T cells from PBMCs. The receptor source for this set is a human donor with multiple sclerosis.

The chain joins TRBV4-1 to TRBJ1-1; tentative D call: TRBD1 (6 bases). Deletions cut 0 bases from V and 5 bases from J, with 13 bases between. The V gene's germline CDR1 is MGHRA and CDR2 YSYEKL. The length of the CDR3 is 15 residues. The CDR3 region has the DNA TGCGCCAGCAGCCAAGATTGGACAGTTAGGACTGAAGCTTTCTTT. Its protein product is CASSQDWTVRTEAFF.

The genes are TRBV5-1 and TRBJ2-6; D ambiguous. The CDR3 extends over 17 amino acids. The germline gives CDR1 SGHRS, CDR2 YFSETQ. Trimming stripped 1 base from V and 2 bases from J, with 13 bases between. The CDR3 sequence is CASSLRSLSAGANVLTF. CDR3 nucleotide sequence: TGCGCCAGCAGCTTGAGAAGCCTCTCCGCTGGGGCCAACGTCCTGACTTTC.

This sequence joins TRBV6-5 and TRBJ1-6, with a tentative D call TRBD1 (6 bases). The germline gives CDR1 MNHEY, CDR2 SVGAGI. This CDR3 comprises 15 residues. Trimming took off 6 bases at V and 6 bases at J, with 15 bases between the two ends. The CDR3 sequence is CASSRQATPNSPLHF. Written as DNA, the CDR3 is TGTGCCAGCAGCCGACAGGCGACGCCTAATTCACCCCTCCACTTT.

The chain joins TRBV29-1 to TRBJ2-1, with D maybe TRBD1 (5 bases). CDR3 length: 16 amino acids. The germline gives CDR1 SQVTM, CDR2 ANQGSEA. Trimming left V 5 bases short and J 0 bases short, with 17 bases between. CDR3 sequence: CSVPSVGRTSYNEQFF. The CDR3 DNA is TGCAGCGTTCCTTCGGTGGGGCGAACCTCCTACAATGAGCAGTTCTTC.

The CDR3 bases are TGCAGCGGGGCACAGGGATCCTCAGAGCAGTACTTC. Its protein is CSGAQGSSEQYF. The V and J genes are TRBV29-1 and TRBJ2-7; D possibly corresponds to TRBD1 (6 bases). The germline V gene encodes CDR1 SQVTM and CDR2 ANQGSEA. The CDR3 consists of 12 residues. The V end lost 7 bases, the J end lost 7 bases, and 17 bases lay between the germline ends.

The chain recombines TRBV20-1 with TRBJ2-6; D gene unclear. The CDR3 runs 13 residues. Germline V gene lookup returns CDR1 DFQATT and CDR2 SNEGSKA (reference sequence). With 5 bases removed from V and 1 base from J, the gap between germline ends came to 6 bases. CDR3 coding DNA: TGCAGTGCTGCCCGGTCTGGGGCCAACGTCCTGACTTTC. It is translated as CSAARSGANVLTF.

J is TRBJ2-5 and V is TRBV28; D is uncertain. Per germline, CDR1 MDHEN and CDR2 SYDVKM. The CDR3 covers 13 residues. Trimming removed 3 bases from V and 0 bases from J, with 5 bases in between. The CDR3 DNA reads TGTGCCAGCAGTTTCAGGTACCAAGAGACCCAGTACTTC. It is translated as CASSFRYQETQYF.

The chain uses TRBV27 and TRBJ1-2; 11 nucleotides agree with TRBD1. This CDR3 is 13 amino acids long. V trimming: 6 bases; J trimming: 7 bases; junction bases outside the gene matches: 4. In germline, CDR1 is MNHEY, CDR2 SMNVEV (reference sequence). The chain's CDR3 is CASRGTGGGGYTF. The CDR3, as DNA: TGTGCCAGCAGAGGGACAGGGGGTGGTGGCTACACCTTC.

CDR3 nucleotide sequence: TGCGCCAGCAGCTTGGTTACAGGGAACTACGAGCAGTACTTC. It translates to CASSLVTGNYEQYF. This rearrangement joins TRBV5-1 to TRBJ2-7, with D possibly TRBD1 on 6 matching bases. This CDR3 has 14 residues. Germline values: CDR1 SGHRS, CDR2 YFSETQ. The germline V and J ends were trimmed by 0 bases and 3 bases, with 10 bases remaining between them.

The DNA of the CDR3 is TGTGCCAGCAGCCCAACCCCCGGGACTAGCGGGAGCACAGATACGCAGTATTTT. It translates to CASSPTPGTSGSTDTQYF. The J gene is TRBJ2-3, the V gene TRBV3-1; 12 positions match TRBD2. V was pared by 4 bases and J by 0 bases, with 8 bases of the junction left unmatched. Looked up from germline, CDR1 is LGHDT and CDR2 is YNNKEL (reference sequence). CDR3 length equals 18 residues.

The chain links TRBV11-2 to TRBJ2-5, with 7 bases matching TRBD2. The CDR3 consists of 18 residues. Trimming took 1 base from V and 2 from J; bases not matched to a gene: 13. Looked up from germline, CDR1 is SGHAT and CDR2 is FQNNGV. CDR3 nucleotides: TGTGCCAGCAGCTTAGCGGGAGGTCGCATTGTCCTGCAAGAGACCCAGTACTTC. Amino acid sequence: CASSLAGGRIVLQETQYF.

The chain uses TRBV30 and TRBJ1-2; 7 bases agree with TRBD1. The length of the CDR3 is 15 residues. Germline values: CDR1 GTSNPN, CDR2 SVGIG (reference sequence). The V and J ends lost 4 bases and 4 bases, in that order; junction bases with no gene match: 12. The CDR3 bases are TGTGCCTGGACCACCCCGGGACAGATAACCTATGGCTACACCTTC. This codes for CAWTTPGQITYGYTF.

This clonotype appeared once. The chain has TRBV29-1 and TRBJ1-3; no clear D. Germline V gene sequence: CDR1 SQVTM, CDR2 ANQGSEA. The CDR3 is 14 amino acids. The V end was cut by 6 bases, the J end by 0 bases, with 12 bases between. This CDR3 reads CSVGIRSSGNTIYF. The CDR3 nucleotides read TGCAGCGTCGGAATTCGGAGCTCTGGAAACACCATATATTTT.

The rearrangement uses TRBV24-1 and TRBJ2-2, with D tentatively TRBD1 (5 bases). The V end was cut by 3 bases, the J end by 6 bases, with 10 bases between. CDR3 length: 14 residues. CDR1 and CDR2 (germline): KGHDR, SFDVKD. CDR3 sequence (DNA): TGTGCCACCAGTGATCCAGGGTATCCCGGGGAGCTGTTTTTT. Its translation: CATSDPGYPGELFF.

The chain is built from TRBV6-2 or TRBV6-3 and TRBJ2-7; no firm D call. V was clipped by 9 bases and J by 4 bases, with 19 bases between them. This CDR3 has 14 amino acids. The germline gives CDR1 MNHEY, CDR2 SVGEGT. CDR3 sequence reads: CASRSGFLSYEQYF. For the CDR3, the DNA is TGTGCCAGTCGATCCGGGTTCCTCTCATACGAGCAGTACTTC.